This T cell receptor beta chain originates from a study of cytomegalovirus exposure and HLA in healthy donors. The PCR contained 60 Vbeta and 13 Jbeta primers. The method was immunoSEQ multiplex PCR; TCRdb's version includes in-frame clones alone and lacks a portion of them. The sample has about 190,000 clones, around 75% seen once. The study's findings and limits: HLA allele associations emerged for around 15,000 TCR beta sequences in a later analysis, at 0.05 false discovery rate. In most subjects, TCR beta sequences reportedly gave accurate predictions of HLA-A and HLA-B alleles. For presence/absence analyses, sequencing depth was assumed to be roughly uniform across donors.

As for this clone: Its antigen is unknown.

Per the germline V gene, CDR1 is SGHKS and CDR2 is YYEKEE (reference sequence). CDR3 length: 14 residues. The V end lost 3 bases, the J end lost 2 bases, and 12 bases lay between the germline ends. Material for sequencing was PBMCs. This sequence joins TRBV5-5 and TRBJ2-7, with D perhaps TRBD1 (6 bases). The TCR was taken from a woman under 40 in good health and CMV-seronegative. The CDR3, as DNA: TGTGCCAGCAGCTGGGGGCAGGGTACCTACGAGCAGTACTTC. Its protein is CASSWGQGTYEQYF.